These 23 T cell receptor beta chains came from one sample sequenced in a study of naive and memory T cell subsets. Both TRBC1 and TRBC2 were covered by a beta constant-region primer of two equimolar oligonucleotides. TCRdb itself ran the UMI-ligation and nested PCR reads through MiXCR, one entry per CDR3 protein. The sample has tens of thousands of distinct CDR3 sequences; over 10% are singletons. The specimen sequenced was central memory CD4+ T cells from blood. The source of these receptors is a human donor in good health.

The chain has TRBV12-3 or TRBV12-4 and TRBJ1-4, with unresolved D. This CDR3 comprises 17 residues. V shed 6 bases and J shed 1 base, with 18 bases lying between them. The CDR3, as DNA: TGTGCCAGCAGCCTGGGTCCCTACACTCAAACTAATGAAAAACTGTTTTTT. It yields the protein CASSLGPYTQTNEKLFF.

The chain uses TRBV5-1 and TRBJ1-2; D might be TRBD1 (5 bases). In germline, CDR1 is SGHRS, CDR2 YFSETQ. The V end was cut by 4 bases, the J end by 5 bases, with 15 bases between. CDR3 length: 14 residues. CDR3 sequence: CASSPQDGGYGYTF. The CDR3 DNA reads TGCGCCAGCAGCCCGCAAGATGGGGGGTATGGCTACACCTTC.

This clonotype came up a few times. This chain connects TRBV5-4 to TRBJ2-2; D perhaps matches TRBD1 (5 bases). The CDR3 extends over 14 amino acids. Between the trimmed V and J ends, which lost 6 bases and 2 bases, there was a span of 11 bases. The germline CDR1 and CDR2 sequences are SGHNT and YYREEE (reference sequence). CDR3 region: CASTLDRNTGELFF. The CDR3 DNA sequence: TGTGCCAGCACCCTCGACAGAAACACCGGGGAGCTGTTTTTT. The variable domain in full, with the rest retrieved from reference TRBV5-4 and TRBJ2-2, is ETGVTQSPTHLIKTRGQQVTLRCSSQSGHNTVSWYQQALGQGPQFIFQYYREEENGRGNFPPRFSGLQFPNYSSELNVNALELDDSALYLCASTLDRNTGELFFGEGSRLTVL.

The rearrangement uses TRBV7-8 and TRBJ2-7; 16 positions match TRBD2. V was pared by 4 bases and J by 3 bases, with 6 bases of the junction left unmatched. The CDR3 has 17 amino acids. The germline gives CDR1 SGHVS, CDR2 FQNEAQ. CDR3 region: CASSSGTSGRGYYEQYF. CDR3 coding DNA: TGTGCCAGCAGCTCGGGGACTAGCGGGAGGGGGTACTACGAGCAGTACTTC. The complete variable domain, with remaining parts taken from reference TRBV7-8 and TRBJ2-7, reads GAGVSQSPRYKVAKRGQDVALRCDPISGHVSLFWYQQALGQGPEFLTYFQNEAQLDKSGLPSDRFFAERPEGSVSTLKIQRTQQEDSAVYLCASSSGTSGRGYYEQYFGPGTRLTVT.

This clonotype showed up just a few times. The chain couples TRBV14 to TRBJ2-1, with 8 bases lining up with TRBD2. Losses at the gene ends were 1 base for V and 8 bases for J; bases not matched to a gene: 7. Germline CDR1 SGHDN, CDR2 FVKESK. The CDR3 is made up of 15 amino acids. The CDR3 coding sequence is TGTGCCAGCAGCCAAGTAGGACGGGAGGGCGATGAGCAGTTCTTC. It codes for CASSQVGREGDEQFF. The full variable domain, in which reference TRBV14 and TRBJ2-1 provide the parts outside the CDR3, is EAGVTQFPSHSVIEKGQTVTLRCDPISGHDNLYWYRRVMGKEIKFLLHFVKESKQDESGMPNNRFLAERTGGTYSTLKVQPAELEDSGVYFCASSQVGREGDEQFFGPGTRLTVL.

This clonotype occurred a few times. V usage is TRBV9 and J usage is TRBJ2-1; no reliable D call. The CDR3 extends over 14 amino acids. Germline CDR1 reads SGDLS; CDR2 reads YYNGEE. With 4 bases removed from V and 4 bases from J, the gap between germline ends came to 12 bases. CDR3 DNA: TGTGCCAGCAGCCCCGGACCGGGTTACAATGAGCAGTTCTTC. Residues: CASSPGPGYNEQFF.

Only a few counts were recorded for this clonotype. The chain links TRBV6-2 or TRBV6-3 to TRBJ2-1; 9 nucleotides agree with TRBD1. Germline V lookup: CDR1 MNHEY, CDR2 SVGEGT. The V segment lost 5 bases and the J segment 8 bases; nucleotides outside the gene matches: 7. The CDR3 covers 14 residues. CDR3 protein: CASSGQGLGHEQFF. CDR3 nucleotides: TGTGCCAGCAGTGGACAGGGGTTAGGCCATGAGCAGTTCTTC.

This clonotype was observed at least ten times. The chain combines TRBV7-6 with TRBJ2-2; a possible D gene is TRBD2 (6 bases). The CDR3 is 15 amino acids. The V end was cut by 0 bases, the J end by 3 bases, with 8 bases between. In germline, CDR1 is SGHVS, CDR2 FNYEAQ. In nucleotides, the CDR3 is TGTGCCAGCAGCTTAGCCCGCGGGGACACCGGGGAGCTGTTTTTT. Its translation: CASSLARGDTGELFF.

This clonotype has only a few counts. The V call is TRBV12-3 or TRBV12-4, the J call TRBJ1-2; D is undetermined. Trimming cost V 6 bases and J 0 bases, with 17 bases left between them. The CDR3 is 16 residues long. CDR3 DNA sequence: TGTGCCAGCAGCCCCACGGCAGGCACCCCTAACTATGGCTACACCTTC. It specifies CASSPTAGTPNYGYTF.

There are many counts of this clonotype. CDR3 bases: TGTGCCAGCAGCGCCGGACTAGCGGGGATAGATACGCAGTATTTT. It encodes CASSAGLAGIDTQYF. V and J are TRBV7-2 and TRBJ2-3; 12 nucleotides align to TRBD2. Germline trimming cut 5 bases from V and 5 bases from J; bases unmatched to any gene: 5. The CDR3 is 15 amino acids. Germline V gene lookup returns CDR1 SGHTA and CDR2 FQGNSA.

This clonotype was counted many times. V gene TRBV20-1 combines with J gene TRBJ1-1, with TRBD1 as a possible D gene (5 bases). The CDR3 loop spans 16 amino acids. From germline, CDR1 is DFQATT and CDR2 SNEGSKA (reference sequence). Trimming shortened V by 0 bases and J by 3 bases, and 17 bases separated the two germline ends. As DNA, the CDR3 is TGCAGTGCTAGAGATGGGGCGGACCCGACGGACACTGAAGCTTTCTTT. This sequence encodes CSARDGADPTDTEAFF.

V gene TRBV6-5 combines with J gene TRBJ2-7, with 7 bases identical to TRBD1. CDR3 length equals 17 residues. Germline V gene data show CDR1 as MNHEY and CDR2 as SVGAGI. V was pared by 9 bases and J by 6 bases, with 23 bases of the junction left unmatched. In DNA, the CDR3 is TGTGCCAGTACCACGAGGGGGCCACCAAGCCGGAGGTTCGAGCAGTACTTC. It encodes CASTTRGPPSRRFEQYF.

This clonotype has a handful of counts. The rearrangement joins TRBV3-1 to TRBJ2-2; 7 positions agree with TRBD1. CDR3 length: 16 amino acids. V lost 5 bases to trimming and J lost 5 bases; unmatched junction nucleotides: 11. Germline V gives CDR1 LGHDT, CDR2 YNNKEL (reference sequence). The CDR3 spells CASSKGQLGWTGELFF. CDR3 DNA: TGTGCCAGCAGCAAGGGACAGTTGGGGTGGACCGGGGAGCTGTTTTTT.

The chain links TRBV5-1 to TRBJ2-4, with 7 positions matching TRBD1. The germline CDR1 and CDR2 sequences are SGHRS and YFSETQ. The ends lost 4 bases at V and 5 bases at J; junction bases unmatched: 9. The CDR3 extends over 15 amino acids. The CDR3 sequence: CASSLIPGTENIQYF. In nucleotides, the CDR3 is TGCGCCAGCAGCCTTATCCCCGGGACAGAAAACATTCAGTACTTC.

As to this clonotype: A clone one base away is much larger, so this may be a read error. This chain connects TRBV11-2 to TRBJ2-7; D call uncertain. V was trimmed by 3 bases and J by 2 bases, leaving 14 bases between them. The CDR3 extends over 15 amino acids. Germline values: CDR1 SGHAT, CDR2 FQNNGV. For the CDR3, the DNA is TGTGCCAGCAGCTTCTTCGATCGTCCGCCCTACGAGCAGTACTTC. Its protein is CASSFFDRPPYEQYF.

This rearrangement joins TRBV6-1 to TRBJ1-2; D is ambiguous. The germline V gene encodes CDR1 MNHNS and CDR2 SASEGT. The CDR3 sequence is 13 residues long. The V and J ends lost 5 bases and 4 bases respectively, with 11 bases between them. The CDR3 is CASSPAGSYGYTF. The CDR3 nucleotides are TGTGCCAGCAGTCCGGCGGGAAGCTATGGCTACACCTTC.

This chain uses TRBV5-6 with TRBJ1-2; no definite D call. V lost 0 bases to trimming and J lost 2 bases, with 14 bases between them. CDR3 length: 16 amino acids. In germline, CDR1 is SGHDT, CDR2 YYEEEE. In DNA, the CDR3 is TGTGCCAGCAGCTTGGCCAGTGAATGGAGGAACTATGGCTACACCTTC. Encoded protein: CASSLASEWRNYGYTF.

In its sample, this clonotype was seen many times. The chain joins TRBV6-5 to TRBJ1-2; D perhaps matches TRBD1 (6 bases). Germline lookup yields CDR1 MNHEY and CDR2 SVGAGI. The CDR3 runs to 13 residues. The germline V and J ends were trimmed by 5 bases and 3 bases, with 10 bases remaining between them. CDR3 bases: TGTGCCAGCAGTCCAGGGGCGGACTATGGCTACACCTTC. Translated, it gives CASSPGADYGYTF.

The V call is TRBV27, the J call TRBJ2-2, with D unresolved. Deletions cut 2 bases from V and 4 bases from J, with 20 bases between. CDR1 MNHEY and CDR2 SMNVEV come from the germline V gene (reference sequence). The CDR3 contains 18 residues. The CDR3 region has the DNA TGTGCCAGCAGTTTAATATTGAGTGTAGAGTACTCCACCGGGGAGCTGTTTTTT. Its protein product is CASSLILSVEYSTGELFF.

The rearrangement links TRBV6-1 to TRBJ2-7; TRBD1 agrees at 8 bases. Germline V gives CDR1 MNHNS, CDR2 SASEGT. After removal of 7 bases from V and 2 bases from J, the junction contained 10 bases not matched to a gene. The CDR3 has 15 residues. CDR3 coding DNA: TGTGCCAGCATTAGGTTAGGGACAGGCCCCTACGAGCAGTACTTC. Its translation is CASIRLGTGPYEQYF.

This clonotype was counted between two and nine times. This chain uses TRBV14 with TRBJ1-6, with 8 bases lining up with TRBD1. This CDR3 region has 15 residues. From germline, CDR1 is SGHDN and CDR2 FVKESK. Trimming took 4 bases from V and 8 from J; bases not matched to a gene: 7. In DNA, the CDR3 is TGTGCCAGCAGCCGGACAGGGTACTCTTATTCACCCCTCCACTTT. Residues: CASSRTGYSYSPLHF.

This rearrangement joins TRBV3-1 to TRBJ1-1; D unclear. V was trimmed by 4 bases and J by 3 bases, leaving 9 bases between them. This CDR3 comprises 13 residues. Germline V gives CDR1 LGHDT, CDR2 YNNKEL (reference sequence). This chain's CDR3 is CASSPFYDTEAFF. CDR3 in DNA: TGTGCCAGCAGCCCCTTTTACGACACTGAAGCTTTCTTT.

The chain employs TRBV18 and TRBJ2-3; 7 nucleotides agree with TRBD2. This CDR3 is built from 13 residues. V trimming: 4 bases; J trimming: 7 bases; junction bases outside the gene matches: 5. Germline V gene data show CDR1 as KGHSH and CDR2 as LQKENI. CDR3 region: CASSQPGGHTQYF. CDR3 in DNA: TGTGCCAGCTCACAACCGGGGGGACATACGCAGTATTTT. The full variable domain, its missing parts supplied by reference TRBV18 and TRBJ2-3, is NAGVMQNPRHLVRRRGQEARLRCSPMKGHSHVYWYRQLPEEGLKFMVYLQKENIIDESGMPKERFSAEFPKEGPSILRIQQVVRGDSAAYFCASSQPGGHTQYFGPGTRLTVL.